The entry that follows covers one T cell receptor (beta chain) sequence. This clonotype appeared a few times. No antigen is known for it. Per-base qualities were not stored, and no clone one base away is much larger. The sample comes from a study of T cells after yellow fever vaccination (dated by TCRdb to the late 2010s). Regarding the study in general: The SMART-Seq v4 Ultra Low Input RNA kit was used to prepare libraries from fractions with low cell numbers. Bulk TCR alpha and beta repertoires were sequenced longitudinally to track T-cell clones before and after primary and booster YFV17D yellow fever vaccination. The cohort comprised two healthy male donors, one aged 18 to 30 and one aged 30 to 39 years. Blood samples were taken at several timepoints before and after primary and secondary immunization, and bulk PBMC replicates and cell subsets were isolated.

The instrument given in TCRdb is Illumina NovaSeq 6000. TCR cDNA was synthesized by 5'RACE template switching, which introduced a universal primer site and unique molecular identifiers. cDNA synthesis was primed from both the TCR alpha and TCR beta constant segments. Library amplification used two PCR steps, and the second PCR step added sample barcodes and sequencing adapters. Sequencing of libraries was done on Illumina HiSeq 2500 (2x100 bp) or NovaSeq (2x150 bp). The study's own analysis went as follows. Reads were demultiplexed and collapsed into UMI consensus sequences with MIGEC, and V(D)J alignment was performed with MiXCR. Vaccine-responding clonotypes were defined with edgeR using replicate PBMC samples, requiring FDR below 0.01 and a log2 fold change above 5 up to day 15. Each bulk clonotype was labeled CD4 or CD8 based on which sequenced repertoire, CD4 or CD8, contained the clonotype at higher abundance. The public reads were reprocessed in TCRdb via fastp at Q25 and MiXCR, keeping in-frame beta chains. One record per CDR3 amino acid sequence lists the most common genes and DNA. Clone size and V and J calls follow TCRdb, not the original study. The sample table contains hundreds of thousands of distinct CDR3 sequences; only one count was recorded for roughly 8.7% of them. The ten largest clones capture about 3.5% of the sample.

The sample's treatment or condition label, in plain terms: live attenuated yellow fever vaccine strain. A standard Ficoll-Paque protocol was used to isolate PBMCs from peripheral blood. Dynabeads CD4 and CD8 positive selection kits were used to isolate the CD4 and CD8 T-cell fractions. TriZol was used to extract RNA from bulk PBMCs, CD4 and CD8 fractions, and dextramer-positive and dextramer-negative fractions. Beyond this particular receptor, the publication reports: Compared with the primary T-cell response, the secondary T-cell response was weaker but faster, peaking on day 5 rather than day 15. A small fraction of clonotypes appeared in both the CD4 and CD8 compartments, likely as a result of convergent recombination. Only a couple of donors were included in the study, so the extent to which the findings can be generalized is limited. After the booster, most clones that had expanded after primary vaccination were detected again (around 96% of CD4 and 70% to 90% of CD8), suggesting broad maintenance of memory. Computational filtering was required because FACS-sorted repertoires could contain abundant contaminating clonotypes from the bulk population.

The CDR3 measures 14 amino acids from cysteine to phenylalanine. CDR3 DNA only is kept here, 42 bases in frame from base 1. Clipping removes 4 bases from V and 2 bases from J, with 3 as the unmatched junction base count. CDR1 and CDR2, looked up from the germline V gene, are SGHAT and FQNNGV. The TCR originated in a man aged 18 to 29 who received the YFV17D yellow fever vaccine. The receptor chain draws on TRBV11-2 and TRBJ2-3; 7 central nucleotides agree with TRBD1. The sample here was CD4+ T cells sorted from PBMCs, taken 5 days after the yellow fever booster vaccination. The CDR3 reads CASSYGQATDTQYF. The nucleotide sequence is given as TGTGCCAGCAGCTATGGACAGGCCACAGATACGCAGTATTTT.